This T cell receptor beta chain was sequenced for a study of cytomegalovirus exposure and HLA in healthy donors. Findings of the study overall: HLA alleles were associated with 18,000 or so TCR beta sequences in a later analysis at 0.05 false discovery rate. Later analysis found that TCR beta chains associated with HLA were more clonally expanded than other, equally common chains.

This clone was seen a handful of times. No antigen is known for it. The germline V gene has CDR1 MDHEN and CDR2 SYDVKM. The V gene lost 7 bases and the J gene lost 3 bases, with 16 bases spanning the gap. The CDR3 runs 15 residues. The primer mix had 60 Vbeta and 13 Jbeta primers. The method was immunoSEQ multiplex PCR; TCRdb's version includes in-frame clones alone and lacks a portion of them. The sample lists fewer than 90,000 clones; roughly 79% were seen once. This clonotype was obtained from a male donor in good health and CMV-seronegative. The genes are TRBV28 and TRBJ1-5; D might be TRBD1 (6 bases). The sequencing sample was made of PBMCs. The CDR3 DNA follows: TGTGCCAGCACCCTTGTTACAGGGAACAATCAGCCCCAGCATTTT. This translates into CASTLVTGNNQPQHF.